These 27 T cell receptor beta chains were sequenced from one sample in a study of T cell responses to AZD1222 COVID-19 vaccine. Profiling relied on immunoSEQ multiplex PCR, and the TCRdb table lists in-frame clones only, not all of them. The sample contains 150,000 to 200,000 clones, about 90% of which appear only once. The source was peripheral blood, collected 28 days after the second AZD1222 dose. The receptors shown here come from an adult who received the AZD1222 COVID-19 vaccine.

The V call is TRBV9, the J call TRBJ1-2; 10 bases fit TRBD1. Germline loops: CDR1 SGDLS, CDR2 YYNGEE. V shed 3 bases and J 9 bases; nucleotides not matched to a gene: 5. CDR3 size: 13 residues. Here the CDR3 reads CASSGQGAGSYTF. The CDR3 nucleotides are TGTGCCAGCAGCGGACAGGGGGCAGGTAGCTACACCTTC.

The genes are TRBV10-3 and TRBJ1-4; D remains unclear. V was pared by 6 bases and J by 1 base, with 9 bases between. There are 14 residues in the CDR3. Germline CDR1 ENHRY, CDR2 SYGVKD. The CDR3 is CAIRDPETNEKLFF. The DNA of the CDR3 is TGTGCCATCAGAGACCCGGAAACTAATGAAAAACTGTTTTTT.

This clone has only a few counts. The V gene is TRBV7-2, the J gene TRBJ2-5; D might be TRBD1 (8 bases). This CDR3 spans 14 amino acids. CDR1 and CDR2 (germline): SGHTA, FQGNSA. V lost 3 bases to trimming and J lost 9 bases, with 17 bases between them. The CDR3, as DNA: TGTGCCAGCAGCTTCGGCCTAGCGGACAGGGCCCAGTACTTC. Translating it yields CASSFGLADRAQYF.

The CDR3 reads CASSTSGDAGYTF. CDR3 DNA: TGTGCCAGCAGTACCTCAGGGGATGCTGGCTACACCTTC. The rearrangement uses TRBV6-5 and TRBJ1-2, with a tentative D call TRBD1 (6 bases). Germline CDR1 and CDR2: MNHEY and SVGAGI. This CDR3 has 13 amino acids. With 5 bases removed from V and 7 bases from J, the gap between germline ends came to 14 bases.

The chain uses TRBV11-3 and TRBJ2-1, with 12 positions matching TRBD2. The germline CDR1 and CDR2 sequences are SGHNT and YENEEA. The junction had 9 bases not matched to a gene; V was cut back by 5 bases and J by 10 bases. This CDR3 is built from 15 residues. CDR3 coding DNA: TGTGCCAGCAGCCGTGGACTAGCGGGGAGAGGGGAGCAGTTCTTC. Residues: CASSRGLAGRGEQFF.

The chain uses TRBV9 and TRBJ2-3, with 7 bases fitting TRBD2. Trimming cost V 0 bases and J 2 bases; bases outside gene matches: 12. The CDR3 totals 18 residues. Germline V gene sequence: CDR1 SGDLS, CDR2 YYNGEE. CDR3 region: CASSVAWGGEGLTDTQYF. CDR3 sequence (DNA): TGTGCCAGCAGCGTAGCATGGGGTGGGGAGGGACTCACAGATACGCAGTATTTT.

This clone was observed a single time. The chain joins TRBV9 to TRBJ1-2; D gene ambiguous. The CDR3 is made up of 15 amino acids. Germline V lookup: CDR1 SGDLS, CDR2 YYNGEE. V lost 4 bases and J 5 bases, leaving 18 bases between the germline ends. The CDR3 loop is CASSSDWRFLYGYTF. In nucleotides, the CDR3 is TGTGCCAGCAGCTCAGACTGGCGATTCCTATATGGCTACACCTTC.

J is TRBJ1-1 and V is TRBV25-1; D remains ambiguous. From germline, CDR1 is MGHDK and CDR2 SYGVNS. The V end lost 7 bases, the J end lost 4 bases, and 10 bases lay between the germline ends. This CDR3 comprises 12 residues. In DNA form, the CDR3 reads TGTGCCAGCAATACCGGTGGCACTGAAGCTTTCTTT. Protein product: CASNTGGTEAFF.

The chain joins TRBV5-1 to TRBJ2-7; a weak D match, TRBD2 (6 bases). Per the germline V gene, CDR1 is SGHRS and CDR2 is YFSETQ. There are 13 residues in the CDR3. V dropped 2 bases and J dropped 4 bases, with 10 bases sitting between them. This CDR3 is CASSFPGGYEQYF. The CDR3 DNA reads TGCGCCAGCAGCTTCCCCGGGGGATACGAGCAGTACTTC.

The chain uses TRBV6-5 and TRBJ1-2; no clear D gene. The germline V and J ends were trimmed by 6 bases and 5 bases, with 13 bases remaining between them. There are 13 residues in the CDR3. From germline, CDR1 is MNHEY and CDR2 SVGAGI. The CDR3 spells CASRQLLGYGYTF. CDR3 in DNA: TGTGCCAGCAGACAGCTTTTGGGTTATGGCTACACCTTC.

This chain joins TRBV9 and TRBJ1-1; TRBD1 aligns across 7 bases. V lost 3 bases, J lost 4 bases, and 6 bases stayed unmatched. Germline CDR1 SGDLS, CDR2 YYNGEE. The CDR3 sequence is 14 residues long. The CDR3 loop reads CASSGGQAGTEAFF. The CDR3 nucleotides read TGTGCCAGCAGCGGAGGACAGGCGGGCACTGAAGCTTTCTTT.

The chain links TRBV6-5 to TRBJ1-5, with D possibly being TRBD1 (6 bases). The CDR3 consists of 14 residues. Germline loops: CDR1 MNHEY, CDR2 SVGAGI. V dropped 5 bases and J dropped 7 bases, with 15 bases sitting between them. CDR3 nucleotides: TGTGCCAGCAGTCAAACAGGGTTCCGGCAGCCCCAGCATTTT. Translating it yields CASSQTGFRQPQHF.

The gene calls are TRBV2 and TRBJ1-1, with TRBD1 as a possible D gene (6 bases). The germline V and J ends were trimmed by 6 bases and 1 base, with 12 bases remaining between them. Looked up from germline, CDR1 is SNHLY and CDR2 is FYNNEI. The CDR3 covers 14 residues. The CDR3 loop is CASRLDSGNTEAFF. CDR3 nucleotide sequence: TGTGCCAGCAGGTTGGACAGTGGGAACACTGAAGCTTTCTTT.

The CDR3 spells CASSQGRGSVSGANVLTF. DNA for the CDR3: TGCGCCAGCAGCCAAGGTAGGGGCAGTGTTTCTGGGGCCAACGTCCTGACTTTC. J is TRBJ2-6 and V is TRBV4-1; possibly TRBD1 for D (5 bases). CDR1 MGHRA and CDR2 YSYEKL come from the germline V gene. V shed 1 base and J shed 1 base, with 14 bases lying between them. This CDR3 spans 18 amino acids.

The genes are TRBV19 and TRBJ1-4; weak D call: TRBD1 (6 bases). The germline CDR1 and CDR2 sequences are LNHDA and SQIVND (reference sequence). V lost 7 bases, J lost 9 bases, and 24 bases lay in between. There are 16 residues in the CDR3. CDR3 in amino acids: CASTPGAAGSGKKLFF. The CDR3 coding sequence is TGTGCCAGTACTCCGGGGGCCGCTGGTTCGGGGAAAAAACTGTTTTTT.

A note on this clone: The junction and the germline gene differ at one end; a read error may be behind it. J is TRBJ1-6 and V is TRBV7-7; TRBD1 aligns across 8 bases. CDR3 length: 13 amino acids. Germline CDR1 reads SSHAT; CDR2 reads FNYEAQ (reference sequence). CDR3 sequence (DNA): TGTGCTAGCAGCCTGGACAGGGACTCACCCCTCCACTTT. Translating it yields CASSLDRDSPLHF. Complete variable domain (other parts from reference TRBV7-7 and TRBJ1-6): GAGVSQSPRYKVTKRGQDVTLRCDPISSHATLYWYQQALGQGPEFLTYFNYEAQPDKSGLPSDRFSAERPEGSISTLTIQRTEQRDSAMYRCASSLDRDSPLHFGNGTRLTVT.

J is TRBJ1-4 and V is TRBV6-1; 7 bases map to TRBD1. This CDR3 is 15 amino acids long. The germline V gene encodes CDR1 MNHNS and CDR2 SASEGT. The V gene end was trimmed by 2 bases and the J gene end by 8 bases; junction bases not matched to a gene: 8. The CDR3 loop is CASSELTGRGEKLFF. The CDR3 region has the DNA TGTGCCAGCAGTGAACTGACAGGGAGGGGCGAAAAACTGTTTTTT.

The CDR3 sequence: CASSLRGNTEAFF. DNA of the CDR3: TGTGCCAGCAGTTTACGTGGGAACACTGAAGCTTTCTTT. V gene TRBV28 combines with J gene TRBJ1-1; no clear D gene. The CDR3 totals 13 residues. CDR1 is MDHEN and CDR2 is SYDVKM in the germline V gene. The ends were cut back, 2 bases at V and 1 base at J, with 5 bases in the middle.

V gene TRBV19 combines with J gene TRBJ2-6, with D possibly TRBD1 on 6 matching bases. The CDR3 is 15 residues long. In germline, CDR1 is LNHDA, CDR2 SQIVND (reference sequence). V was shortened by 3 bases and J by 2 bases, with 8 bases between the two germline ends. CDR3 DNA: TGTGCCAGTAGTATTACAGGGACTGGGGCCAACGTCCTGACTTTC. Its protein product is CASSITGTGANVLTF. The variable domain in full, with the rest retrieved from reference TRBV19 and TRBJ2-6, is DGGITQSPKYLFRKEGQNVTLSCEQNLNHDAMYWYRQDPGQGLRLIYYSQIVNDFQKGDIAEGYSVSREKKESFPLTVTSAQKNPTAFYLCASSITGTGANVLTFGAGSRLTVL.

About this clone itself: Different DNA sequences within this sample yield the same CDR3. J is TRBJ1-5 and V is TRBV27; D is possibly TRBD1 (6 bases). CDR1 and CDR2 (germline): MNHEY, SMNVEV (reference sequence). Trimming stripped 6 bases from V and 4 bases from J, with 13 bases between. The CDR3 is 14 amino acids. The CDR3 bases are TGTGCCAGCAGAGACCCACAGGGAAATCAGCCCCAGCATTTT. Translated, it gives CASRDPQGNQPQHF.

J is TRBJ1-1 and V is TRBV6-5; 10 bases map to TRBD1. CDR1 MNHEY and CDR2 SVGAGI come from the germline V gene. The V and J ends lost 6 bases and 5 bases, in that order; junction bases with no gene match: 6. The CDR3 runs to 14 residues. DNA of the CDR3: TGTGCCAGCAGGGTCGACAGGGGGCTTACTGAAGCTTTCTTT. Its protein is CASRVDRGLTEAFF.

V usage is TRBV29-1 and J usage is TRBJ2-7, with 9 bases identical to TRBD1. The V gene end was trimmed by 1 base and the J gene end by 3 bases; junction bases not matched to a gene: 1. Germline assignment: CDR1 SQVTM and CDR2 ANQGSEA. This CDR3 is built from 13 residues. CDR3 bases: TGCAGCGTTGAAGGGGACAGGGACTACGAGCAGTACTTC. Translating it yields CSVEGDRDYEQYF.

The chain employs TRBV7-9 and TRBJ2-5, with 8 bases lining up with TRBD2. Per germline, CDR1 SEHNR and CDR2 FQNEAQ (reference sequence). There are 15 residues in the CDR3. With V trimmed by 0 bases and J by 0 bases, 0 bases remained unmatched. The CDR3 sequence: CASSLASGDQETQYF. CDR3 DNA sequence: TGTGCCAGCAGCTTAGCTAGCGGGGACCAAGAGACCCAGTACTTC.

The J gene is TRBJ2-1, the V gene TRBV12-3 or TRBV12-4, with 8 bases that match TRBD1. With 5 bases clipped from V and 8 bases from J, the junction kept 2 bases outside the gene matches. The CDR3 is 12 amino acids. In DNA, the CDR3 is TGTGCCAGCAGTCCGACAGGGGATGAGCAGTTCTTC. Translation: CASSPTGDEQFF.

This clone was detected a few times. The rearrangement uses TRBV5-6 and TRBJ1-3, with D possibly being TRBD1 (6 bases). The CDR3 covers 15 residues. From germline, CDR1 is SGHDT and CDR2 YYEEEE. Trimming removed 1 base at V and 3 bases at J, with 11 bases between. The CDR3, as DNA: TGTGCCAGCAGCTTGTGGGGACAAGTTGGAAACACCATATATTTT. It yields the protein CASSLWGQVGNTIYF.

The CDR3 DNA sequence: TGTGCCTGGAGGGGGCAGGGTGGTAAACGGGCCTATGGCTACACCTTC. Translating it yields CAWRGQGGKRAYGYTF. The chain carries TRBV30 and TRBJ1-2, with D possibly TRBD1 on 5 matching bases. The V end lost 3 bases, the J end lost 4 bases, and 21 bases lay between the germline ends. This CDR3 spans 16 amino acids. CDR1 is GTSNPN and CDR2 is SVGIG in the germline V gene (reference sequence).

This rearrangement joins TRBV25-1 to TRBJ1-5, with D unclear. V lost 2 bases and J 4 bases, leaving 6 bases between the germline ends. CDR3 size: 13 residues. Germline V gives CDR1 MGHDK, CDR2 SYGVNS. Here the CDR3 DNA reads TGTGCCAGCAGTGAACCGGGGAATCAGCCCCAGCATTTT. Its protein product is CASSEPGNQPQHF. Using reference TRBV25-1 and TRBJ1-5 for the parts outside the CDR3, the full variable domain is EADIYQTPRYLVIGTGKKITLECSQTMGHDKMYWYQQDPGMELHLIHYSYGVNSTEKGDLSSESTVSRIRTEHFPLTLESARPSHTSQYLCASSEPGNQPQHFGDGTRLSIL.